A selection of T cell receptor beta chains follows, all from one sample in a study of radiotherapy plus CTLA-4 blockade in lung cancer. The data were produced by immunoSEQ multiplex PCR, yet TCRdb's version contains in-frame clones alone and is incomplete. The repertoire includes around 100,000 clones, roughly 86% of them detected once, and 3% to 4% sits in the top ten. Specimen: peripheral blood, collected from a patient treated with radiotherapy plus ipilimumab. The receptors shown here come from a human donor with non-small cell lung cancer that progressed on radiotherapy plus ipilimumab. Some clones in this sample may be carry-over from other donors' samples. Each CDR3 is given with its conserved first and last residue. A D gene is named only where the DNA matches it firmly. Clone size is stated in some rows and not others, as once, few, many or a class when expanded.

D gene: .; V gene: TRBV6-1; J gene: TRBJ1-1; clone size: few; CDR3 protein: CASSPRRRGYTEAFF
D gene: .; V gene: TRBV4-2; J gene: TRBJ1-4; clone size: once; CDR3 protein: CASSPRGRDNEKLFF
D gene: TRBD2; V gene: TRBV7-6; J gene: TRBJ2-7; clone size: .; CDR3 protein: CASGIGRGSSYEQYF
D gene: .; V gene: TRBV2; J gene: TRBJ1-5; clone size: .; CDR3 protein: CASKRGEGNQPQHF
D gene: TRBD2; V gene: TRBV7-2; J gene: TRBJ2-7; clone size: .; CDR3 protein: CASSQGLAGNYEQYF
D gene: .; V gene: TRBV6-6; J gene: TRBJ1-2; clone size: .; CDR3 protein: CASSYSGQSYGYTF
D gene: TRBD1; V gene: TRBV13; J gene: TRBJ1-6; clone size: .; CDR3 protein: CASSILTGQSFFNSPLHF
D gene: TRBD1; V gene: TRBV5-1; J gene: TRBJ2-5; clone size: few; CDR3 protein: CASSSGQGHVETQYF
D gene: TRBD2; V gene: TRBV7-2; J gene: TRBJ2-5; clone size: .; CDR3 protein: CASSRLAFQETQYF
D gene: .; V gene: TRBV7-6; J gene: TRBJ2-5; clone size: .; CDR3 protein: CASSLGQTYQETQYF
D gene: .; V gene: TRBV7-9; J gene: TRBJ1-5; clone size: .; CDR3 protein: CASSLALYDSNQPQHF
D gene: TRBD2; V gene: TRBV5-6; J gene: TRBJ2-3; clone size: .; CDR3 protein: CASSLRGLSGVADTQYF
D gene: .; V gene: TRBV12-2; J gene: TRBJ1-2; clone size: .; CDR3 protein: CASRLFLKANYGYTF
D gene: .; V gene: TRBV5-1; J gene: TRBJ1-1; clone size: .; CDR3 protein: CASTLGEYPNTEAFF
D gene: TRBD1; V gene: TRBV9; J gene: TRBJ1-1; clone size: few; CDR3 protein: CASSVGTGRAVGEAFF
D gene: .; V gene: TRBV30; J gene: TRBJ1-1; clone size: once; CDR3 protein: CAQTHGPTGYVTEAFF
D gene: TRBD1; V gene: TRBV27; J gene: TRBJ1-5; clone size: .; CDR3 protein: CASSSTGVGNQPQHF